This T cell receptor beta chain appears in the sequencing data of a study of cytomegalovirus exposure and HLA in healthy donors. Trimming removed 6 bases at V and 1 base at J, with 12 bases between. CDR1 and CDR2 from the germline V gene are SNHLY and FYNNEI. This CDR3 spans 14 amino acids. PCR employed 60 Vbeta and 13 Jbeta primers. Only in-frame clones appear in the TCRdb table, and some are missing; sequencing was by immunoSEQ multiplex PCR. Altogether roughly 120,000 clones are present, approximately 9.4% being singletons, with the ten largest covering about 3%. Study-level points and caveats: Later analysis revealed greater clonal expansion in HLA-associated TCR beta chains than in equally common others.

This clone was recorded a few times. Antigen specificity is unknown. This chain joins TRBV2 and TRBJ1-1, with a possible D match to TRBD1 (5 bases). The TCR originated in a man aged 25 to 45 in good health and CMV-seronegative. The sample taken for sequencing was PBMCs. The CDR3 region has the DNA TGTGCCAGCAGGAGGACAAGGCAGAACACTGAAGCTTTCTTT. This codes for CASRRTRQNTEAFF. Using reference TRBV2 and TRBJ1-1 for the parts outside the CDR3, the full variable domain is EPEVTQTPSHQVTQMGQEVILRCVPISNHLYFYWYRQILGQKVEFLVSFYNNEISEKSEIFDDQFSVERPDGSNFTLKIRSTKLEDSAMYFCASRRTRQNTEAFFGQGTRLTVV.